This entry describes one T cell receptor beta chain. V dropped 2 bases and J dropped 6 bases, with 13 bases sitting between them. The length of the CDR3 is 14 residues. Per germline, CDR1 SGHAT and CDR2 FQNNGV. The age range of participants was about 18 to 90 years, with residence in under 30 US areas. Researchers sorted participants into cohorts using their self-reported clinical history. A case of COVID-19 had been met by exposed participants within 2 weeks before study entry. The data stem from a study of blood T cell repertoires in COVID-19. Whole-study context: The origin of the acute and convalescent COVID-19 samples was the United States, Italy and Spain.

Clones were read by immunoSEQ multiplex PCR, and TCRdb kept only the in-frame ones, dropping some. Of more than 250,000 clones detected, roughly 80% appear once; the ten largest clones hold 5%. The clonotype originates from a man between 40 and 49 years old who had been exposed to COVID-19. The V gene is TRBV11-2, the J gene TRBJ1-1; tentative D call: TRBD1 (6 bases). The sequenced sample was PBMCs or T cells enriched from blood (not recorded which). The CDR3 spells CASSLSTGYPEAFF. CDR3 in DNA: TGTGCCAGCAGCTTATCAACAGGGTACCCTGAAGCTTTCTTT.